The rows below give T cell receptor beta chains drawn from one sample of a study of beta chain features in type 1 diabetes. The repertoire was sequenced with immunoSEQ multiplex PCR; TCRdb's copy has only in-frame clones and lacks some. The profile covers over 150,000 clones, with approximately 8% appearing a single time and 0.5% taken by the ten largest. The sample consisted of central memory CD4+ T cells from blood. All receptors derive from a man aged 18 to 30 with type 1 diabetes. The CDR3 runs from the conserved cysteine through the conserved F or W. D genes are given only for firm matches. Expanded clones are given a class, and other clones once, few, many or no size at all.

. | TRBJ1-5 | TRBV6-6 | 13 | TRBD1 | TGTGCCAGCGGACAGGGTTTACATCAGCCCCAGCATTTT | CASGQGLHQPQHF
many | TRBJ1-6 | TRBV14 | 13 | . | TGTGCCAGCAGCCAAGATAGTTTCTCACCCCTCCACTTT | CASSQDSFSPLHF
few | TRBJ2-1 | TRBV10-2 | 13 | TRBD2 | TGCGCCAGCAGTACTAGCGGGGTCTATGAGCAGTTCTTC | CASSTSGVYEQFF
. | TRBJ2-3 | TRBV6-1 | 12 | TRBD2 | TGTGCCTCGGGGACTAGTGTAGATACGCAGTATTTT | CASGTSVDTQYF
. | TRBJ2-7 | TRBV19 | 14 | . | TGTGCCAGTAGCCTTGGACACATCCTTTACGAGCAGTACTTC | CASSLGHILYEQYF
. | TRBJ2-4 | TRBV28 | 15 | . | TGTGCCAGCAGTTCCCTAGGCGGTACCAAAAACATTCAGTACTTC | CASSSLGGTKNIQYF
. | TRBJ2-3 | TRBV7-2 | 16 | . | TGTGCCAGCAGCTTAGGGAGCTCCACCGTCGCAGATACGCAGTATTTT | CASSLGSSTVADTQYF
once | TRBJ2-7 | TRBV30 | 14 | TRBD1 | TGTGCCTGGAGTCGGGACAGGGAAGGGGGCGAGCAGTACTTC | CAWSRDREGGEQYF
. | TRBJ2-3 | TRBV4-1 | 18 | TRBD2 | TGCGCCAGCAGCCGGGGACTAGCGGGGGGGCCGGGGTCGGATACGCAGTATTTT | CASSRGLAGGPGSDTQYF
once | TRBJ2-1 | TRBV5-1 | 17 | . | TGCGCCAGCAGCCTCCCAAGACAGGGAGGCTCCTACAATGAGCAGTTCTTC | CASSLPRQGGSYNEQFF
few | TRBJ1-5 | TRBV30 | 14 | . | TGTGCCTGGAGTGTCGGCAGGGGAAATCAGCCCCAGCATTTT | CAWSVGRGNQPQHF
few | TRBJ1-5 | TRBV5-5 | 15 | . | TGTGCCAGCAGCTTTAGGGGGGGGTTTGATCAGCCCCAGCATTTT | CASSFRGGFDQPQHF
. | TRBJ1-4 | TRBV5-1 | 15 | TRBD1 | TGCGCCAGCAGCTTGAGTACAGGGGGCTACGAAAAACTGTTTTTT | CASSLSTGGYEKLFF
. | TRBJ2-3 | TRBV5-1 | 14 | . | TGCGCCAGCTCCGTGGGGCAGCTCACAGATACGCAGTATTTT | CASSVGQLTDTQYF
few | TRBJ2-1 | TRBV19 | 15 | . | TGTGCCAGTAGTATTTTAGGCGCGGGGCCAAGTGAGCAGTTCTTC | CASSILGAGPSEQFF
. | TRBJ2-7 | TRBV7-6 | 14 | . | TGTGCCAGCAGCCCTCCAGGGACTTCCTACGAGCAGTACTTC | CASSPPGTSYEQYF
. | TRBJ2-7 | TRBV2 | 11 | . | TGTGCCAGCAGTGTGGGGGGCGAGCAGTACTTC | CASSVGGEQYF